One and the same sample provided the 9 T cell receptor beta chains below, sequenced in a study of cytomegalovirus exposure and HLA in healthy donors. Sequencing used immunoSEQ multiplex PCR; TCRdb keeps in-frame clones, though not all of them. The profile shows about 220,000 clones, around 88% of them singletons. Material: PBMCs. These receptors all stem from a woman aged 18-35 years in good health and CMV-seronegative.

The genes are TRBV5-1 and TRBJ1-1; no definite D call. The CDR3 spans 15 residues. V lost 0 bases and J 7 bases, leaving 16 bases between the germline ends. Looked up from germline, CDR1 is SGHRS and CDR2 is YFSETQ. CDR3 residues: CASSLGARGAFEAFF. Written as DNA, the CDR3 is TGCGCCAGCAGCTTGGGTGCGAGAGGTGCTTTTGAAGCTTTCTTT. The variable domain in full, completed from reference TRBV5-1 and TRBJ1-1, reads KAGVTQTPRYLIKTRGQQVTLSCSPISGHRSVSWYQQTPGQGLQFLFEYFSETQRNKGNFPGRFSGRQFSNSRSEMNVSTLELGDSALYLCASSLGARGAFEAFFGQGTRLTVV.

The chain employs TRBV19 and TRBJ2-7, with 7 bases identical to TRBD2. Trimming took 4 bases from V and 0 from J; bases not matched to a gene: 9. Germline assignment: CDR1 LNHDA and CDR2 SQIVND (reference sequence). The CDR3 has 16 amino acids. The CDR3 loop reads CASSNIREVGSYEQYF. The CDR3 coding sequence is TGTGCCAGTAGTAACATTCGGGAGGTTGGCTCCTACGAGCAGTACTTC.

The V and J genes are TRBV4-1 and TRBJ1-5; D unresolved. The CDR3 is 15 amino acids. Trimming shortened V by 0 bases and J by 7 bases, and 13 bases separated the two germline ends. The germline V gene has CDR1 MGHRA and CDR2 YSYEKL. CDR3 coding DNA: TGCGCCAGCAGCCAAGATATAGGGAGTGAGCAGCCCCAGCATTTT. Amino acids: CASSQDIGSEQPQHF.

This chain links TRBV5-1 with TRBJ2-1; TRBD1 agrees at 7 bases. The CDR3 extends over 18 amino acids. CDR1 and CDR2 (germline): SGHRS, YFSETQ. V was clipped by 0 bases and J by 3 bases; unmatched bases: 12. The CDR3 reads CASSLAKLSGQHYNEQFF. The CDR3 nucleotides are TGCGCCAGCAGCTTGGCCAAATTGTCGGGACAGCACTACAATGAGCAGTTCTTC.

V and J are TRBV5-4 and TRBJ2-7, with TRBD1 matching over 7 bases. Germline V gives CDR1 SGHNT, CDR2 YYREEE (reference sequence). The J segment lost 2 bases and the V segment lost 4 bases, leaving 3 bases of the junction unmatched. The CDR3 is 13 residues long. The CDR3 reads CASSQGQAYEQYF. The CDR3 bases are TGTGCCAGCAGCCAAGGACAGGCCTACGAGCAGTACTTC. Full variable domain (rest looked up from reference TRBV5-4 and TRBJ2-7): ETGVTQSPTHLIKTRGQQVTLRCSSQSGHNTVSWYQQALGQGPQFIFQYYREEENGRGNFPPRFSGLQFPNYSSELNVNALELDDSALYLCASSQGQAYEQYFGPGTRLTVT.

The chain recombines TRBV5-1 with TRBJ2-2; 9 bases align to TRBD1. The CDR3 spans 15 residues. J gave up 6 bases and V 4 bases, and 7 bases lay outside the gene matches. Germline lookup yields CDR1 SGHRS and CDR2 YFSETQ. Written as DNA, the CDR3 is TGCGCCAGCAGCCTATCCGGGACAGGGCCCGGGGAGCTGTTTTTT. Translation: CASSLSGTGPGELFF.

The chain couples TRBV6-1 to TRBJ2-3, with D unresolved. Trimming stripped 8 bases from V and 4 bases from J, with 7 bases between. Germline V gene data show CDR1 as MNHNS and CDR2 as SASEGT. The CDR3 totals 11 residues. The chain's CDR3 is CASPMSDTQYF. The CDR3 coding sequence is TGTGCCAGCCCTATGTCAGATACGCAGTATTTT.

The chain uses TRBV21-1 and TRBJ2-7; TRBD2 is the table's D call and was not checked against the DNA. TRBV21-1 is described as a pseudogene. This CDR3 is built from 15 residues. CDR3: CASSAPGLALYEQYF. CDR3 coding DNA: TGTGCCAGCAGCGCCCCGGGACTGGCGTTATACGAGCAGTACTTC.

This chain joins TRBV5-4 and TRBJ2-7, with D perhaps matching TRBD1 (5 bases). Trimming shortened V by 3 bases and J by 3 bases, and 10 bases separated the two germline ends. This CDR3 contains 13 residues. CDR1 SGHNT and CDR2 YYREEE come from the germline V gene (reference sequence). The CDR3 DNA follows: TGTGCCAGCAGCTCAACAGGAAACTACGAGCAGTACTTC. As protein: CASSSTGNYEQYF.